A single sample is the source of the 13 T cell receptor beta chains below, sequenced in a study of T cell responses to AZD1222 COVID-19 vaccine (dated by TCRdb to the early 2020s). Read against the paper, the sample's time point label means: about 28 days (+/-7) after the second vaccine dose. Libraries came from the immunoSEQ multiplex PCR assay. TCRdb stores this immuneACCESS table with in-frame sequences only. Part of the clones is absent; in the studies checked, under half of the shortfall reflects unresolved V genes, and no reason is known for the rest. This sample holds approximately 200,000 clones; approximately 91% were observed only once. Clones ranked in the top ten supply 3.4% of the sample. The specimen was peripheral blood, collected 28 days after the second AZD1222 dose. These receptors all come from an adult who received the AZD1222 COVID-19 vaccine.

The chain recombines TRBV15 with TRBJ1-1; 9 nucleotides agree with TRBD1. Germline V gene lookup returns CDR1 LNHNV and CDR2 YYDKDF (reference sequence). V shed 3 bases, J shed 6 bases, and the junction held 8 bases outside the gene matches. The CDR3 has 15 amino acids. DNA of the CDR3: TGTGCCACCAGCAGGGACAGGGGAACGTTGGCTGAAGCTTTCTTT. It encodes CATSRDRGTLAEAFF.

For this clone: The same CDR3 arises from other DNA sequences in this sample as well. J is TRBJ1-1 and V is TRBV7-2, with D perhaps matching TRBD1 (6 bases). Trimming removed 1 base at V and 2 bases at J, with 8 bases between. The CDR3 is 14 amino acids. Germline V CDR1 and CDR2: SGHTA, FQGNSA. The CDR3 spells CASSLVGGNTEAFF. The CDR3 DNA sequence: TGTGCCAGCAGCTTAGTTGGGGGCAACACTGAAGCTTTCTTT.

CDR3 nucleotides: TGTGCCAGCAGTTCGGGACTAAACACTGAAGCTTTCTTT. This sequence encodes CASSSGLNTEAFF. The chain combines TRBV6-2 or TRBV6-3 with TRBJ1-1, with TRBD1 as a possible D gene (5 bases). This CDR3 has 13 residues. V was shortened by 4 bases and J by 2 bases, with 8 bases between the two germline ends. CDR1 MNHEY and CDR2 SVGEGT come from the germline V gene.

The rearrangement joins TRBV21-1 to TRBJ2-7; TRBD1 is taken as the D call from the table, unchecked against the DNA. TRBV21-1 is a known pseudogene. This CDR3 is built from 17 residues. The CDR3 coding sequence is TGTGCCAGCAGCGAGCCTAGAAGGGGTGAAAAGTGCTACGAGCAGTACTTC. Translation: CASSEPRRGEKCYEQYF.

The V call is TRBV28, the J call TRBJ1-3; D call uncertain. Germline-derived CDR1 and CDR2 are MDHEN and SYDVKM. The CDR3 contains 14 residues. The V gene lost 3 bases and the J gene lost 0 bases, with 6 bases spanning the gap. DNA for the CDR3: TGTGCCAGCAGTTTTGCAGGCTCTGGAAACACCATATATTTT. Encoded protein: CASSFAGSGNTIYF.

The chain has TRBV2 and TRBJ1-5; D gene uncertain. This CDR3 spans 15 amino acids. Germline CDR1 is SNHLY and CDR2 is FYNNEI. Trimming cost V 1 base and J 4 bases, with 11 bases left between them. The CDR3 protein is CASSEEVGPNQPQHF. CDR3 in DNA: TGTGCCAGCAGTGAAGAGGTCGGCCCTAATCAGCCCCAGCATTTT.

CDR3 coding DNA: TGTGCCAGCAGCATCGGGCAGGGAAAAGGAACCTACGAGCAGTACTTC. This encodes CASSIGQGKGTYEQYF. The chain combines TRBV11-3 with TRBJ2-7, with a tentative D call TRBD1 (5 bases). Germline values: CDR1 SGHNT, CDR2 YENEEA. The V end lost 5 bases, the J end lost 2 bases, and 19 bases lay between the germline ends. This CDR3 is built from 16 residues.

This chain joins TRBV12-5 and TRBJ1-1, with D possibly being TRBD1 (5 bases). From germline, CDR1 is LGHNT and CDR2 FRNRAP. CDR3 size: 15 residues. Trimming removed 5 bases at V and 4 bases at J, with 17 bases between. The CDR3: CASGLGRPGGTEAFF. Here the CDR3 DNA reads TGTGCTAGTGGTCTAGGTCGGCCGGGGGGCACTGAAGCTTTCTTT.

The CDR3 nucleotides are TGTGCCAGCAGCTTAGGACACAACCCCCTTAATGAGCAGTTCTTC. This encodes CASSLGHNPLNEQFF. The J gene is TRBJ2-1, the V gene TRBV5-5; D possibly corresponds to TRBD1 (5 bases). The CDR3 contains 15 residues. V lost 2 bases, J lost 7 bases, and 16 bases lay in between. The V gene's germline CDR1 is SGHKS and CDR2 YYEKEE (reference sequence). Full variable domain (remainder filled in from reference TRBV5-5 and TRBJ2-1): DAGVTQSPTHLIKTRGQQVTLRCSPISGHKSVSWYQQVLGQGPQFIFQYYEKEERGRGNFPDRFSARQFPNYSSELNVNALLLGDSALYLCASSLGHNPLNEQFFGPGTRLTVL.

The chain uses TRBV28 and TRBJ1-6; 9 bases fit TRBD1. The germline gives CDR1 MDHEN, CDR2 SYDVKM. With 5 bases clipped from V and 7 bases from J, the junction kept 6 bases outside the gene matches. The CDR3 is 15 amino acids. The CDR3 protein is CASSPPTGGNSPLHF. The CDR3 coding sequence is TGTGCCAGCAGTCCACCGACAGGGGGAAATTCACCCCTCCACTTT.

The chain carries TRBV19 and TRBJ1-3; TRBD1 matches at 7 bases. The CDR3 is 19 residues long. Germline V gene data show CDR1 as LNHDA and CDR2 as SQIVND (reference sequence). With V trimmed by 6 bases and J by 2 bases, 19 bases remained unmatched. The CDR3: CASSSLGIRGKGAGNTIYF. DNA of the CDR3: TGTGCCAGTAGCTCTTTGGGGATCAGGGGGAAAGGAGCTGGAAACACCATATATTTT.

The chain couples TRBV28 to TRBJ1-3; D remains ambiguous. The CDR3 contains 17 residues. Germline V gene sequence: CDR1 MDHEN, CDR2 SYDVKM. V lost 5 bases, J lost 0 bases, and 17 bases lay in between. The CDR3 sequence is CASSTPGRSLSGNTIYF. Here the CDR3 DNA reads TGTGCCAGCAGTACCCCCGGCAGAAGCCTCTCTGGAAACACCATATATTTT.

The chain joins TRBV4-2 to TRBJ2-1, with D unresolved. Trimming shortened V by 8 bases and J by 0 bases, and 17 bases separated the two germline ends. The CDR3 loop spans 16 amino acids. CDR1 is LGHNA, CDR2 YNFKEQ, per germline. The CDR3, as DNA: TGTGCCAGCCGTTCGGACCCTTCGAGCTCCTACAATGAGCAGTTCTTC. Translating gives CASRSDPSSSYNEQFF.